Listed below are T cell receptor beta chains from one sample, sequenced in a study of shared clonotypes between healthy human individuals. Sequencing used immunoSEQ multiplex PCR; TCRdb keeps in-frame clones, though not all of them. The sample holds around 2.5 million clones, roughly 93% seen once. Sequencing input: naive CD4+ T cells from PBMCs. The receptors were sampled from a young man in good health. Some clones in this sample may be carry-over from other donors' samples. Both conserved end residues are part of each CDR3. D genes are given only for firm matches. Only some rows state a clone size, as once, few, many or a class for expanded clones.

CDR3 length	J gene	clone size	D gene	V gene	CDR3 protein	CDR3 DNA
13	TRBJ2-7	NA	NA	TRBV6-1	CASGDPRGGEQYF	TGTGCCAGCGGGGACCCCCGAGGCGGCGAGCAGTACTTC
14	TRBJ1-1	NA	NA	TRBV28	CASSSSPSDTEAFF	TGTGCCAGCAGTTCGTCCCCATCCGACACTGAAGCTTTCTTT
12	TRBJ2-1	NA	NA	TRBV6-1	CASSDYRGEQFF	TGTGCCAGCAGTGACTACCGGGGTGAGCAGTTCTTC
15	TRBJ2-5	NA	NA	TRBV28	CASSALSGIQETQYF	TGTGCCAGCAGTGCACTTTCAGGCATTCAAGAGACCCAGTACTTC
14	TRBJ2-1	NA	NA	TRBV21-1	CASSYLGADNEQFF	TGTGCCAGCAGCTACTTAGGGGCAGACAATGAGCAGTTCTTC
15	TRBJ2-3	NA	NA	TRBV25-1	CASSEPNGGPGTQYF	TGTGCCAGCAGTGAGCCGAACGGCGGGCCGGGTACGCAGTATTTT
17	TRBJ2-1	NA	TRBD2	TRBV5-1	CASSLGSSGRSYNEQFF	TGCGCCAGCAGCTTGGGGTCTAGCGGTAGGTCCTACAATGAGCAGTTCTTC
18	TRBJ1-4	NA	TRBD1	TRBV7-7	CASSSRLSKQGAYEKLFF	TGTGCCAGCAGCTCCCGCCTCTCGAAGCAGGGGGCTTATGAAAAACTGTTTTTT
14	TRBJ2-7	NA	TRBD1	TRBV18	CASSLRTGPYEQYF	TGTGCCAGCTCGCTCCGGACAGGGCCCTACGAGCAGTACTTC
11	TRBJ2-3	NA	NA	TRBV7-9	CASDSTDTQYF	TGTGCCAGCGACTCAACAGATACGCAGTATTTT
14	TRBJ2-3	NA	NA	TRBV7-2	CASRPGWQLYTQYF	TGTGCCAGCAGGCCGGGGTGGCAGCTGTATACGCAGTATTTT
16	TRBJ2-1	NA	NA	TRBV28	CASSVYGPGTYNEQFF	TGTGCCAGCAGTGTTTACGGCCCAGGGACCTACAATGAGCAGTTCTTC
11	TRBJ2-7	NA	NA	TRBV7-9	CASSSGNEQYF	TGTGCCAGCAGCTCAGGGAACGAGCAGTACTTC
14	TRBJ2-7	NA	NA	TRBV29-1	CSGGEDRRFYEQYF	TGCAGCGGGGGTGAAGACCGCCGGTTCTACGAGCAGTACTTC
14	TRBJ1-5	once	TRBD1	TRBV18	CASSPLQGDQPQHF	TGTGCCAGCTCACCACTTCAGGGGGATCAGCCCCAGCATTTT
13	TRBJ1-1	NA	NA	TRBV5-1	CASSLGRFTEAFF	TGCGCCAGCAGCTTGGGAAGATTCACTGAAGCTTTCTTT
13	TRBJ2-7	NA	TRBD1	TRBV18	CASSPGQGPEQYF	TGTGCCAGCTCACCCGGACAGGGACCCGAGCAGTACTTC
14	TRBJ2-2	NA	NA	TRBV6-5	CASSWDPNTGELFF	TGTGCCAGCAGTTGGGACCCGAACACCGGGGAGCTGTTTTTT
14	TRBJ2-7	once	TRBD1	TRBV9	CASSDRTGGYEQYF	TGTGCCAGCAGCGATCGGACAGGGGGATACGAGCAGTACTTC
16	TRBJ2-5	NA	TRBD1	TRBV9	CASSVGGQGAWETQYF	TGTGCCAGCAGCGTAGGGGGACAGGGGGCGTGGGAGACCCAGTACTTC
16	TRBJ1-2	NA	TRBD1	TRBV7-3	CASSLNGGGPGYGYTF	TGTGCCAGCAGCTTAAATGGAGGGGGCCCGGGCTATGGCTACACCTTC
13	TRBJ1-2	NA	NA	TRBV11-2	CASSLGSVYGYTF	TGTGCCAGCAGCTTAGGTTCGGTCTATGGCTACACCTTC
19	TRBJ2-1	NA	TRBD2	TRBV9	CASSAPPGLAGGTYNEQFF	TGTGCCAGCAGCGCTCCTCCGGGACTAGCGGGAGGCACCTACAATGAGCAGTTCTTC
15	TRBJ1-3	NA	NA	TRBV5-1	CASSLTGNSGNTIYF	TGCGCCAGCAGTCTTACAGGAAACTCTGGAAACACCATATATTTT
14	TRBJ2-7	NA	TRBD1	TRBV5-1	CASSSQGATYEQYF	TGCGCCAGCAGCTCGCAGGGGGCGACCTACGAGCAGTACTTC
17	TRBJ2-1	NA	TRBD2	TRBV5-5	CASSLASGRPRYNEQFF	TGTGCCAGCAGCTTGGCTAGCGGGAGGCCACGGTACAATGAGCAGTTCTTC
15	TRBJ2-7	NA	TRBD1	TRBV18	CASSPRTGGLGEQYF	TGTGCCAGCTCACCACGGACAGGGGGCTTGGGGGAGCAGTACTTC
15	TRBJ2-7	NA	NA	TRBV28	CASRGFRVSSYEQYF	TGTGCCAGCAGGGGATTCAGGGTAAGCTCCTACGAGCAGTACTTC
11	TRBJ2-5	NA	NA	TRBV10-3	CAISSTETQYF	TGTGCCATCAGTTCGACGGAGACCCAGTACTTC
13	TRBJ2-7	NA	TRBD1	TRBV6-6	CASSYSTGDEQYF	TGTGCCAGCAGTTACTCGACAGGGGACGAGCAGTACTTC
14	TRBJ2-7	NA	NA	TRBV5-1	CASSPEYGSYEQYF	TGCGCCAGCAGCCCGGAATATGGAAGCTACGAGCAGTACTTC
14	TRBJ1-6	NA	NA	TRBV7-6	CASSPSGQNSPLHF	TGTGCCAGCAGCCCCTCGGGACAAAATTCACCCCTCCACTTT
12	TRBJ2-7	NA	NA	TRBV29-1	CSVSTFSYEQYF	TGCAGCGTAAGCACATTCTCCTACGAGCAGTACTTC
15	TRBJ1-4	NA	TRBD1	TRBV6-6	CASRYQGQGPEKLFF	TGTGCCAGCCGATATCAGGGACAGGGTCCTGAAAAACTGTTTTTT
12	TRBJ1-5	NA	NA	TRBV19	CASSNHGEPQHF	TGTGCCAGTAGTAACCACGGGGAGCCCCAGCATTTT
16	TRBJ2-2	NA	NA	TRBV5-8	CASSLEGSRGTGELFF	TGTGCCAGCAGCTTGGAGGGGAGTCGGGGCACCGGGGAGCTGTTTTTT
15	TRBJ2-7	NA	NA	TRBV21-1	CASSKAGTSYYEQYF	TGTGCCAGCAGCAAAGCCGGGACTAGCTACTACGAGCAGTACTTC
13	TRBJ2-7	NA	NA	TRBV11-2	CASSADQGGEQYF	TGTGCCAGCAGCGCTGATCAGGGGGGGGAGCAGTACTTC
16	TRBJ2-1	NA	NA	TRBV7-9	CASSLWGSEAQHEQFF	TGTGCCAGCAGCTTATGGGGGAGCGAGGCCCAACATGAGCAGTTCTTC
16	TRBJ2-5	NA	TRBD2	TRBV13	CASSQTRERGWETQYF	TGTGCCAGCAGCCAGACCAGGGAGCGGGGCTGGGAGACCCAGTACTTC
14	TRBJ2-7	NA	TRBD2	TRBV6-1	CASSAGGASYEQYF	TGTGCCAGCAGTGCCGGGGGGGCTTCCTACGAGCAGTACTTC